The rows below give T cell receptor beta chains drawn from one sample of a study of blood T cells in healthy people across ages. TCRdb called the 5' RACE reads again in MiXCR, with one record for every CDR3 protein. The sample records fewer than 900,000 distinct CDR3 sequences, 43% being singletons. Sequenced sample: blood. These TCRs come from a woman aged 55-75 years in good health. Each CDR3 is given with its conserved first and last residue.

V gene,CDR3 protein
TRBV2,CASSEAGGRSGELFF
TRBV2,CARGGEQYF
TRBV7-9,CASSPLVGDVCEQFF
TRBV6-2/TRBV6-3,CASSDGDTDTQYF
TRBV20-1,CSASRSTSGVLETQYF
TRBV27,CASSETGNGYTF
TRBV20-1,CSASSPRAPYEQYF
TRBV20-1,CSARGGGSYNEQFF
TRBV6-5,CASSYSGANPYEQYF
TRBV7-7,CASSTSQGDEQYF
TRBV2,CASSTPPGRVQAYEQYF
TRBV28,CASSPGLAGVRRTDTQYF
TRBV2,CASSGVAGGNQPQHF
TRBV3-1,CASSQVADEKLFF
TRBV28,CASSEWGGGSKGTEAFF
TRBV30,CAWSVSRANTEAFF
TRBV6-2/TRBV6-3,CASSSVGQETQYF
TRBV6-2/TRBV6-3,CASSYSMISGANVLTF
TRBV20-1,CSAPGQPSYEQYF
TRBV4-2,CASSQDQDRVYGYTF
TRBV24-1,CATSEWGSGTDTQYF
TRBV20-1,CGNRDSSEVAFF
TRBV6-2/TRBV6-3,CASSLQRFNYEQYF
TRBV5-1,CASRGTQGASTDTQYF
TRBV12-3/TRBV12-4,CASSLGGTSGTNEQFF
TRBV20-1,CSARGQGNTGELFF
TRBV20-1,CSAFRAGARDEQYF
TRBV20-1,CSARGSGTPRDTQYF
TRBV20-1,CSARERLRGDNEQFF
TRBV10-3,CAISESRGNGDEQFF
TRBV2,CASSLTEINQPQHF
TRBV20-1,CSAPLRDSNGYTF
TRBV7-2,CASSLSSGLAHNEQFF
TRBV10-3,CAISAGTGKNNEQFF
TRBV7-8,CASRNPGNYEQYF
TRBV7-9,CASSPVVQEQFF
TRBV20-1,CSAKIQGAGTEAFF
TRBV5-1,CASRPGTSGRAGDTQYF
TRBV12-3/TRBV12-4,CASSPTGEYGYTF
TRBV5-1,CASSLSLRTGGVDQPQHF
TRBV5-6,CASRSGTRVEQYF
TRBV10-3,CAISPTLSSYNEQFF
TRBV20-1,CSARLGTGDQPQHF
TRBV12-3/TRBV12-4,CATSGGTYNEQFF
TRBV2,CASSVGGIKGMNTEAFF
TRBV20-1,CSARPNSPTNEKLFF
TRBV9,CASSVEGTRRTDTQYF
TRBV6-5,CASSPWSQETQYF
TRBV29-1,CSVDDRSRTQETQYF
TRBV9,CASSVGTSGGLQETQYF
TRBV6-6,CASSYVRPTGELFF
TRBV4-3,CASSQESTGTSGRRTDTQYF
TRBV4-1,CASSQDSGGANTEAFF